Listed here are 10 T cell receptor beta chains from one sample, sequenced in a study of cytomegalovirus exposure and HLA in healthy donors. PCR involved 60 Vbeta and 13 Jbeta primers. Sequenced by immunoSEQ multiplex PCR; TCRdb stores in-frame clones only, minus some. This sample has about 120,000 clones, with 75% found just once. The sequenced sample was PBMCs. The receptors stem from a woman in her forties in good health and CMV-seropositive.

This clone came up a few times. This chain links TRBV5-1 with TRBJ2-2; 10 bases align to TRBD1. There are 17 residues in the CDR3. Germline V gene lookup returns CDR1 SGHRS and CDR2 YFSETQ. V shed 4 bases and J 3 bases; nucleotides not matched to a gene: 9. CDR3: CASSEGQGMWDTGELFF. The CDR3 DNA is TGCGCCAGCAGCGAGGGACAGGGGATGTGGGACACCGGGGAGCTGTTTTTT.

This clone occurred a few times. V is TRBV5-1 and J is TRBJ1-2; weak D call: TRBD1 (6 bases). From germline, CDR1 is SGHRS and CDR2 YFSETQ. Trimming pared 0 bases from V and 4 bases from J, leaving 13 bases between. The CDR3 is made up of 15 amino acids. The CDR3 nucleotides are TGCGCCAGCAGCTTGGAACCACAGGGACCCTATGGCTACACCTTC. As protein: CASSLEPQGPYGYTF.

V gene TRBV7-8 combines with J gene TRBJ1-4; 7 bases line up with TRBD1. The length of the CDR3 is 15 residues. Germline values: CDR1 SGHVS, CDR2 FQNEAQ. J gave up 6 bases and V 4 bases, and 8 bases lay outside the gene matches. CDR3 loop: CASSSNRGWDEKLFF. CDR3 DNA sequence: TGTGCCAGCAGCTCAAACAGGGGATGGGATGAAAAACTGTTTTTT.

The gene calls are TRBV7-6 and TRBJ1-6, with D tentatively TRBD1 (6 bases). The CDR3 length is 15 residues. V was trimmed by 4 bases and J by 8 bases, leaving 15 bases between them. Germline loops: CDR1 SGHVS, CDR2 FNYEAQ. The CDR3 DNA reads TGTGCCAGCAGCTCAGAGGGGGTTTCTGATTCACCCCTCCACTTT. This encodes CASSSEGVSDSPLHF.

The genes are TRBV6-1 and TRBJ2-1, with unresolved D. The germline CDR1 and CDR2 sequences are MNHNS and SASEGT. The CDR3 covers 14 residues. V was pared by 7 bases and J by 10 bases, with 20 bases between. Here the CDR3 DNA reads TGTGCCAGCAATAATGACGCGAATTCAGGCGAGCAGTTCTTC. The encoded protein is CASNNDANSGEQFF.

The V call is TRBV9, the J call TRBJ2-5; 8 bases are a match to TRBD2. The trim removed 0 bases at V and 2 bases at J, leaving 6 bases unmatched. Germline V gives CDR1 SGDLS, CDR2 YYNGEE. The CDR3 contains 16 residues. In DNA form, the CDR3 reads TGTGCCAGCAGCGTAGTGCCCGGGAGGGGGCAAGAGACCCAGTACTTC. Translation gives CASSVVPGRGQETQYF.

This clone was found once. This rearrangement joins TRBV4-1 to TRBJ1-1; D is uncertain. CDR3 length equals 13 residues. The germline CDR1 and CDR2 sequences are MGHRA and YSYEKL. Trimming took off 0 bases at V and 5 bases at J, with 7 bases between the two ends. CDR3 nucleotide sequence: TGCGCCAGCAGCCAAGAGAAGGAGACTGAAGCTTTCTTT. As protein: CASSQEKETEAFF.

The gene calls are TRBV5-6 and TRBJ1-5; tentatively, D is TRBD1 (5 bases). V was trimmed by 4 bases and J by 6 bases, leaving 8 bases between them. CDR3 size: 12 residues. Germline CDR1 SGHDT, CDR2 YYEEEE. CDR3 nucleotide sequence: TGTGCCAGCAGCAGCGGGGCTCAGCCCCAGCATTTT. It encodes CASSSGAQPQHF. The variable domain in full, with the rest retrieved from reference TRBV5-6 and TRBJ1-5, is DAGVTQSPTHLIKTRGQQVTLRCSPKSGHDTVSWYQQALGQGPQFIFQYYEEEERQRGNFPDRFSGHQFPNYSSELNVNALLLGDSALYLCASSSGAQPQHFGDGTRLSIL.

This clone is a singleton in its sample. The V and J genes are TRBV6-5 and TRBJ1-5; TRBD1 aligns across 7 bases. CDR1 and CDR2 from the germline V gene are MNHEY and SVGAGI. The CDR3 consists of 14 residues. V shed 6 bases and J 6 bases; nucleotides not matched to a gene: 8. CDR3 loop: CASSRNRGLQPQHF. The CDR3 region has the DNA TGTGCCAGCAGCCGCAACAGGGGTCTTCAGCCCCAGCATTTT.

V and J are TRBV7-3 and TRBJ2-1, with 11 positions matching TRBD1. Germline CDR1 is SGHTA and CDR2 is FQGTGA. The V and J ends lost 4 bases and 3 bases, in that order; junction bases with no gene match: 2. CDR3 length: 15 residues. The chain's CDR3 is CASSSGTGGYNEQFF. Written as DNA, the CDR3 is TGTGCCAGCAGCTCCGGGACAGGGGGCTACAATGAGCAGTTCTTC.